Described below is a single TCR beta chain sequence and its context. The antigen is unknown. CDR1 LNHDA and CDR2 SQIVND come from the germline V gene (reference sequence). There are 14 residues in the CDR3. PCR amplification relied on 60 Vbeta primers (plus 13 Jbeta primers). TCRdb's table, derived via immunoSEQ multiplex PCR, lists solely in-frame clones and lacks some. This table holds 120,000 to 150,000 clones, almost 85% found once. This record comes from a study of cytomegalovirus exposure and HLA in healthy donors. Across the whole study: Assignment to the Caucasian-associated ancestry cluster applied to more than 75% of the roughly 410 genotyped donors. Study conclusions and caveats: Earlier analysis yielded a pattern in which most TCR beta V segments were productive about 87% or about 30% of the time. Reports indicate that TCR beta sequences accurately predicted the HLA-A and HLA-B alleles of most subjects.

Nominal health characterized the donors when sampled, though unrecorded immune exposures were likely. The clonotype comes from a man aged 18 to 29 in good health and CMV-seropositive. Sample: PBMCs. The chain carries TRBV19 and TRBJ2-5; D unresolved. The end of the DNA is better explained by TRBJ2-7, so the J call may be wrong. CDR3 residues: CASSFSTRDYEQYF. The CDR3 bases are TGTGCCAGTAGTTTCTCAACAAGGGACTACGAGCAGTACTTC.